This is a list of T cell receptor beta chains from one sample in a study of cytomegalovirus exposure and HLA in healthy donors. The data were produced by immunoSEQ multiplex PCR, yet TCRdb's version contains in-frame clones alone and is incomplete. The data hold 68,000 or so clones, with roughly nine tenths observed a single time. The sequenced material came from PBMCs. Every receptor here comes from a man between 18 and 29 years old in good health and CMV-seronegative. The CDR3 runs from the conserved cysteine through the conserved F or W. Each record gives: CDR3 protein, CDR3 DNA, J gene, V gene, D gene, clone size. The D gene is left open where the match is weak. Clone size is stated in some rows and not others, as once, few, many or a class when expanded.

CDR3 protein: CASSIVLGQGKWNEQFF; CDR3 DNA: TGTGCCAGTAGTATAGTTCTCGGACAGGGGAAGTGGAATGAGCAGTTCTTC; J gene: TRBJ2-1; V gene: TRBV19; D gene: TRBD1; clone size: -
CDR3 protein: CSVEEVASNEQFF; CDR3 DNA: TGCAGCGTTGAAGAAGTAGCCAGCAATGAGCAGTTCTTC; J gene: TRBJ2-1; V gene: TRBV29-1; D gene: -; clone size: -
CDR3 protein: CASSLTAAHEQYF; CDR3 DNA: TGTGCCAGCAGCTTGACAGCTGCCCACGAGCAGTACTTC; J gene: TRBJ2-7; V gene: TRBV5-6; D gene: -; clone size: -
CDR3 protein: CASSLGTSGKWAQYF; CDR3 DNA: TGCGCCAGCAGCCTTGGGACTAGCGGCAAGTGGGCCCAGTACTTC; J gene: TRBJ2-5; V gene: TRBV4-3; D gene: TRBD2; clone size: -
CDR3 protein: CAISDTGTEAFF; CDR3 DNA: TGTGCCATCAGTGACACAGGGACTGAAGCTTTCTTT; J gene: TRBJ1-1; V gene: TRBV10-3; D gene: -; clone size: -
CDR3 protein: CASSVAGVGTSWETQYF; CDR3 DNA: TGTGCCAGCAGCGTAGCAGGGGTCGGGACTAGTTGGGAGACCCAGTACTTC; J gene: TRBJ2-5; V gene: TRBV9; D gene: TRBD2; clone size: -
CDR3 protein: CASSRLAGGLETQYF; CDR3 DNA: TGTGCTAGCAGCAGACTAGCGGGAGGATTGGAGACCCAGTACTTC; J gene: TRBJ2-5; V gene: TRBV7-7; D gene: TRBD2; clone size: -
CDR3 protein: CASSPLPSGRGETQYF; CDR3 DNA: TGCGCCAGCAGCCCCCTTCCTAGCGGGAGGGGGGAGACCCAGTACTTC; J gene: TRBJ2-5; V gene: TRBV5-1; D gene: TRBD2; clone size: -
CDR3 protein: CASSFTGQSRNEQFF; CDR3 DNA: TGTGCCAGCAGCTTTACAGGGCAGTCGCGCAATGAGCAGTTCTTC; J gene: TRBJ2-1; V gene: TRBV11-3; D gene: -; clone size: -
CDR3 protein: CASSLGGRGQRYTF; CDR3 DNA: TGTGCCAGCAGCTTAGGGGGCAGGGGACAGCGCTACACCTTC; J gene: TRBJ1-2; V gene: TRBV11-1; D gene: TRBD1; clone size: -
CDR3 protein: CASSSKLAVFSYEQYF; CDR3 DNA: TGTGCCAGCAGCTCAAAACTAGCGGTTTTCTCCTACGAGCAGTACTTC; J gene: TRBJ2-7; V gene: TRBV5-8; D gene: TRBD2; clone size: once
CDR3 protein: CASSLGPSESFPSYNEQFF; CDR3 DNA: TGTGCCAGCAGCTTAGGGCCTAGCGAGAGTTTCCCGTCCTACAATGAGCAGTTCTTC; J gene: TRBJ2-1; V gene: TRBV7-3; D gene: -; clone size: -
CDR3 protein: CASSYSGLAGYYEQYF; CDR3 DNA: TGTGCCAGCAGTTACTCGGGACTAGCGGGTTACTACGAGCAGTACTTC; J gene: TRBJ2-7; V gene: TRBV6-6; D gene: TRBD2; clone size: -
CDR3 protein: CASSRSTTNEKLFF; CDR3 DNA: TGTGCCAGCAGCCGATCTACAACTAATGAAAAACTGTTTTTT; J gene: TRBJ1-4; V gene: TRBV7-2; D gene: -; clone size: -
CDR3 protein: CASSPLRAGGTDTQYF; CDR3 DNA: TGTGCCAGCAGTCCCCTGAGGGCGGGGGGCACAGATACGCAGTATTTT; J gene: TRBJ2-3; V gene: TRBV28; D gene: TRBD2; clone size: -
CDR3 protein: CASSISGGISGANVLTF; CDR3 DNA: TGTGCCAGCAGTATCTCAGGGGGTATCTCTGGGGCCAACGTCCTGACTTTC; J gene: TRBJ2-6; V gene: TRBV27; D gene: TRBD1; clone size: -
CDR3 protein: CASSFMQGGVETQYF; CDR3 DNA: TGTGCCAGCAGCTTCATGCAGGGGGGAGTGGAGACCCAGTACTTC; J gene: TRBJ2-5; V gene: TRBV7-2; D gene: -; clone size: once
CDR3 protein: CASSQKVIGTGQTEAFF; CDR3 DNA: TGTGCCAGCTCACAAAAAGTCATAGGGACAGGGCAAACTGAAGCTTTCTTT; J gene: TRBJ1-1; V gene: TRBV18; D gene: TRBD1; clone size: -
CDR3 protein: CASSVTGAPASEQYF; CDR3 DNA: TGTGCCAGCAGCGTGACAGGGGCCCCCGCCAGCGAGCAGTACTTC; J gene: TRBJ2-7; V gene: TRBV9; D gene: TRBD1; clone size: -
CDR3 protein: CASSPRTENYGYTF; CDR3 DNA: TGTGCCAGCAGCCCTCGAACGGAGAACTATGGCTACACCTTC; J gene: TRBJ1-2; V gene: TRBV5-6; D gene: -; clone size: -
CDR3 protein: CASSLGTGAYEQYF; CDR3 DNA: TGCGCCAGCAGCTTGGGGACAGGCGCTTACGAGCAGTACTTC; J gene: TRBJ2-7; V gene: TRBV5-1; D gene: TRBD1; clone size: -
CDR3 protein: CASSKGGRSSYNEQFF; CDR3 DNA: TGTGCCAGCAGCAAAGGGGGACGAAGCTCCTACAATGAGCAGTTCTTC; J gene: TRBJ2-1; V gene: TRBV5-6; D gene: -; clone size: -
CDR3 protein: CAWSDSYEQYF; CDR3 DNA: TGTGCCTGGAGTGACAGCTACGAGCAGTACTTC; J gene: TRBJ2-7; V gene: TRBV30; D gene: -; clone size: -
CDR3 protein: CASSLVRWSTSGRTYNEQFF; CDR3 DNA: TGCGCCAGCAGCTTGGTGCGGTGGTCGACTAGCGGGAGGACCTACAATGAGCAGTTCTTC; J gene: TRBJ2-1; V gene: TRBV5-1; D gene: TRBD2; clone size: -
CDR3 protein: CSARSRDTQYF; CDR3 DNA: TGCAGTGCTAGGTCCCGGGATACGCAGTATTTT; J gene: TRBJ2-3; V gene: TRBV20-1; D gene: -; clone size: -
CDR3 protein: CASSAAPGGAYEQYF; CDR3 DNA: TGTGCCAGCAGCGCAGCCCCAGGGGGCGCCTACGAGCAGTACTTC; J gene: TRBJ2-7; V gene: TRBV9; D gene: TRBD1; clone size: -
CDR3 protein: CASSPGQGLEAFF; CDR3 DNA: TGTGCCAGCAGCCCGGGACAGGGCCTTGAAGCTTTCTTT; J gene: TRBJ1-1; V gene: TRBV7-9; D gene: TRBD1; clone size: -
CDR3 protein: CASKTDNGRSNVLTF; CDR3 DNA: TGTGCCAGCAAGACAGACAATGGCCGATCCAACGTCCTGACTTTC; J gene: TRBJ2-6; V gene: TRBV2; D gene: -; clone size: -
CDR3 protein: CASSSADTGFQYF; CDR3 DNA: TGCGCCAGCAGCTCAGCGGATACCGGTTTCCAGTACTTC; J gene: TRBJ2-7; V gene: TRBV5-1; D gene: -; clone size: once
CDR3 protein: CASSLDRGGEAFF; CDR3 DNA: TGTGCCAGCAGCTTAGATCGAGGGGGTGAAGCTTTCTTT; J gene: TRBJ1-1; V gene: TRBV11-2; D gene: -; clone size: once
CDR3 protein: CASSLTGSPDTQYF; CDR3 DNA: TGTGCCAGCAGCTTAACAGGCAGCCCAGATACGCAGTATTTT; J gene: TRBJ2-3; V gene: TRBV5-4; D gene: -; clone size: -
CDR3 protein: CATPRANTGELFF; CDR3 DNA: TGTGCCACCCCCAGGGCGAACACCGGGGAGCTGTTTTTT; J gene: TRBJ2-2; V gene: TRBV21-1; D gene: -; clone size: -
CDR3 protein: CASSLDTAEGYTF; CDR3 DNA: TGTGCCAGCAGCTTAGATACGGCGGAAGGCTACACCTTC; J gene: TRBJ1-2; V gene: TRBV5-4; D gene: -; clone size: -
CDR3 protein: CASSLTGEGSQPQHF; CDR3 DNA: TGTGCCAGCAGTTTAACCGGGGAAGGAAGTCAGCCCCAGCATTTT; J gene: TRBJ1-5; V gene: TRBV28; D gene: -; clone size: -
CDR3 protein: CAWSVGDRGRTEAFF; CDR3 DNA: TGTGCCTGGAGTGTAGGGGACAGGGGACGCACTGAAGCTTTCTTT; J gene: TRBJ1-1; V gene: TRBV30; D gene: TRBD1; clone size: few
CDR3 protein: CASRGEGVRGYTF; CDR3 DNA: TGTGCCAGCAGGGGCGAGGGTGTGAGGGGCTACACCTTC; J gene: TRBJ1-2; V gene: TRBV2; D gene: -; clone size: -
CDR3 protein: CASSQDRVAGTYEQYF; CDR3 DNA: TGCGCCAGCAGCCAAGATCGAGTAGCGGGGACCTACGAGCAGTACTTC; J gene: TRBJ2-7; V gene: TRBV4-3; D gene: TRBD2; clone size: -
CDR3 protein: CASRTNTGELFF; CDR3 DNA: TGTGCCAGCAGGACTAACACCGGGGAGCTGTTTTTT; J gene: TRBJ2-2; V gene: TRBV2; D gene: -; clone size: -
CDR3 protein: CASSEGSAGFYEQYF; CDR3 DNA: TGTGCCAGCAGTGAAGGCTCCGCGGGGTTCTACGAGCAGTACTTC; J gene: TRBJ2-7; V gene: TRBV2; D gene: -; clone size: -
CDR3 protein: CASSSLVGQGGTSEQFF; CDR3 DNA: TGTGCCAGCAGCTCACTCGTCGGACAGGGAGGAACGAGTGAGCAGTTCTTC; J gene: TRBJ2-1; V gene: TRBV7-3; D gene: TRBD1; clone size: -
CDR3 protein: CASSLGKQVAGYTF; CDR3 DNA: TGTGCCAGCAGCTTAGGGAAACAGGTGGCCGGCTACACCTTC; J gene: TRBJ1-2; V gene: TRBV7-9; D gene: -; clone size: -
CDR3 protein: CSAVGTSGPQETQYF; CDR3 DNA: TGCAGCGCCGTCGGGACTAGCGGGCCTCAAGAGACCCAGTACTTC; J gene: TRBJ2-5; V gene: TRBV29-1; D gene: TRBD2; clone size: -
CDR3 protein: CASSSGSTNEKLFF; CDR3 DNA: TGCGCCAGCAGTTCAGGGTCAACTAATGAAAAACTGTTTTTT; J gene: TRBJ1-4; V gene: TRBV5-1; D gene: -; clone size: -
CDR3 protein: CASSSGHLNTGELFF; CDR3 DNA: TGTGCCAGCAGTTCGGGACACTTGAACACCGGGGAGCTGTTTTTT; J gene: TRBJ2-2; V gene: TRBV28; D gene: -; clone size: -
CDR3 protein: CASRDRERDGYTF; CDR3 DNA: TGTGCCAGCCGGGACAGGGAAAGGGATGGCTACACCTTC; J gene: TRBJ1-2; V gene: TRBV28; D gene: TRBD1; clone size: -
CDR3 protein: CASSLGTVYNEQFF; CDR3 DNA: TGTGCCAGCAGCTTAGGGACAGTTTACAATGAGCAGTTCTTC; J gene: TRBJ2-1; V gene: TRBV7-2; D gene: -; clone size: -
CDR3 protein: CASSSGQGAAGELFF; CDR3 DNA: TGTGCCAGCAGCTCGGGACAGGGGGCCGCTGGGGAGCTGTTTTTT; J gene: TRBJ2-2; V gene: TRBV7-3; D gene: TRBD1; clone size: -
CDR3 protein: CASSSDRLALIFNEQFF; CDR3 DNA: TGTGCCAGCAGCTCCGACCGACTAGCGCTTATATTCAATGAGCAGTTCTTC; J gene: TRBJ2-1; V gene: TRBV13; D gene: TRBD2; clone size: few
CDR3 protein: CAINREDYNEQFF; CDR3 DNA: TGTGCCATCAACCGGGAGGACTACAATGAGCAGTTCTTC; J gene: TRBJ2-1; V gene: TRBV10-3; D gene: TRBD2; clone size: -
CDR3 protein: CATSRSSAEQYF; CDR3 DNA: TGTGCCACCTCCCGGAGCTCCGCCGAGCAGTACTTC; J gene: TRBJ2-7; V gene: TRBV28; D gene: -; clone size: few
CDR3 protein: CASNFRGNEKLFF; CDR3 DNA: TGTGCCAGCAACTTTAGAGGGAATGAAAAACTGTTTTTT; J gene: TRBJ1-4; V gene: TRBV13; D gene: -; clone size: -
CDR3 protein: CASRQGVTGNQPQHF; CDR3 DNA: TGTGCCAGCCGCCAAGGGGTGACCGGTAATCAGCCCCAGCATTTT; J gene: TRBJ1-5; V gene: TRBV7-8; D gene: -; clone size: -
CDR3 protein: CASSQDGGLFNYGYTF; CDR3 DNA: TGCGCCAGCAGCCAAGATGGGGGACTATTTAACTATGGCTACACCTTC; J gene: TRBJ1-2; V gene: TRBV4-1; D gene: -; clone size: -
CDR3 protein: CASSRSQGANYGYTF; CDR3 DNA: TGTGCCAGCAGCCGCTCTCAGGGGGCAAACTATGGCTACACCTTC; J gene: TRBJ1-2; V gene: TRBV9; D gene: TRBD1; clone size: -
CDR3 protein: CASSLGRTFNYGYTF; CDR3 DNA: TGTGCCAGCAGTTTAGGACGGACATTCAACTATGGCTACACCTTC; J gene: TRBJ1-2; V gene: TRBV28; D gene: -; clone size: once